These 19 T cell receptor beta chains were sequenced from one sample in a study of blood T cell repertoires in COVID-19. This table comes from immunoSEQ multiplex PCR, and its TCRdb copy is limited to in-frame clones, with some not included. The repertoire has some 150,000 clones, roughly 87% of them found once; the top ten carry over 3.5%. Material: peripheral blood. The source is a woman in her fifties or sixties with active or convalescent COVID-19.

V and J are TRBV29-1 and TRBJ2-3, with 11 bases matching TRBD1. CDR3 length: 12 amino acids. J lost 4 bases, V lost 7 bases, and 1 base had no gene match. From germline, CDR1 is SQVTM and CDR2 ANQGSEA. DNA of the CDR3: TGCAGCGGGGGACAGGGGGCAGATACGCAGTATTTT. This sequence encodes CSGGQGADTQYF.

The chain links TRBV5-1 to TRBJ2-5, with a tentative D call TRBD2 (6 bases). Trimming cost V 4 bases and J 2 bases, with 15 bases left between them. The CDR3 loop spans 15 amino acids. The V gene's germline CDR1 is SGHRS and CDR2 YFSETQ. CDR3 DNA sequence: TGCGCCAGCAGCCGCCTAGCGACACCACAAGAGACCCAGTACTTC. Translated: CASSRLATPQETQYF.

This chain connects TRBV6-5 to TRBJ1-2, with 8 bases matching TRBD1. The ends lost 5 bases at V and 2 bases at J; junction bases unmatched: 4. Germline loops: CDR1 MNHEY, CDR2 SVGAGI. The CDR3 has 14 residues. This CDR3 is CASSPGQGNYGYTF. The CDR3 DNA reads TGTGCCAGCAGTCCCGGACAGGGCAACTATGGCTACACCTTC.

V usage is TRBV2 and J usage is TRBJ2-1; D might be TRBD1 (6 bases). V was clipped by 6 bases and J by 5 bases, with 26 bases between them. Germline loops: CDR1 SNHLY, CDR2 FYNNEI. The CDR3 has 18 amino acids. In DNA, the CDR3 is TGTGCCAGCAGACGGGACATTGGAAGGCCTATGGGAAACAATGAGCAGTTCTTC. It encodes CASRRDIGRPMGNNEQFF.

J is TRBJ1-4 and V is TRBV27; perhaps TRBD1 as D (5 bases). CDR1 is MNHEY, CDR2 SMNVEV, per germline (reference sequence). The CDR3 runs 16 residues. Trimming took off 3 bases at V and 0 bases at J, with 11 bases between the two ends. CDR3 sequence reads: CASSFAGPATNEKLFF. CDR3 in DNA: TGTGCCAGCAGTTTTGCAGGGCCTGCAACTAATGAAAAACTGTTTTTT.

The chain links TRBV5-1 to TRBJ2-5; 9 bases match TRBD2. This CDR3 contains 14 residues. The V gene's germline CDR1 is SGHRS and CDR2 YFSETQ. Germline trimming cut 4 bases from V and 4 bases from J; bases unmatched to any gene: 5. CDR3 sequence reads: CASSRAGGPETQYF. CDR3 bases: TGCGCCAGCAGCCGAGCGGGGGGCCCAGAGACCCAGTACTTC.

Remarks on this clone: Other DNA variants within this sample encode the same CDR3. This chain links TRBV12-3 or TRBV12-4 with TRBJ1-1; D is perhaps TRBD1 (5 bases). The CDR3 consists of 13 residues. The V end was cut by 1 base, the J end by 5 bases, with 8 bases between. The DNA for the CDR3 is TGTGCCAGCAGTTTAGGGGGGAGGACTGAAGCTTTCTTT. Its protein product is CASSLGGRTEAFF.

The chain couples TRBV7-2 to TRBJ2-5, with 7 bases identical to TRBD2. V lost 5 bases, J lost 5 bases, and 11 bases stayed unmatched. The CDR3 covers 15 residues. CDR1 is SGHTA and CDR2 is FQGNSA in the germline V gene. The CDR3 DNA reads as TGTGCCAGCAGCCCCTCGTTTCGGGAGGAGGAGACCCAGTACTTC. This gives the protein CASSPSFREEETQYF.

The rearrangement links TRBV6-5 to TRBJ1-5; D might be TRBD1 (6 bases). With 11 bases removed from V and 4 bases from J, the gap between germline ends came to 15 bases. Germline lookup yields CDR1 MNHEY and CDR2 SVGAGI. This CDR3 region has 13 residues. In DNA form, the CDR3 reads TGTGCCGGTAGGGGGAACTCAAATCAGCCCCAGCATTTT. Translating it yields CAGRGNSNQPQHF.

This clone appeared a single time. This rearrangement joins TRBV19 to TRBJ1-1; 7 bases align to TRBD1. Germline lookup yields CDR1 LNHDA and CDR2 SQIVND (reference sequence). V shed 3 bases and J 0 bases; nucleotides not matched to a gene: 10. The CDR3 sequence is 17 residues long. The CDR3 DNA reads TGTGCCAGTAGTATTGGGCCCGGGACAGCCTTGAACACTGAAGCTTTCTTT. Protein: CASSIGPGTALNTEAFF.

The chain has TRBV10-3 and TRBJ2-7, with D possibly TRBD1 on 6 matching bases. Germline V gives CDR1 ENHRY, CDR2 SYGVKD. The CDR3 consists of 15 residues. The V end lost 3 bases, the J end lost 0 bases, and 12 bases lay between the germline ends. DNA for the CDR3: TGTGCCATCAGTGATGGCAGGGGCATCTCCTACGAGCAGTACTTC. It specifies CAISDGRGISYEQYF.

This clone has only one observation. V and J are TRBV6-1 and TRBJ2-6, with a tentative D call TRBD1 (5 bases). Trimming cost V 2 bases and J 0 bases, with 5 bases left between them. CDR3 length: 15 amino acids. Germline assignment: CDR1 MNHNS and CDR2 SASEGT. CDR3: CASSEQGSGANVLTF. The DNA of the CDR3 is TGTGCCAGCAGTGAACAGGGCTCTGGGGCCAACGTCCTGACTTTC.

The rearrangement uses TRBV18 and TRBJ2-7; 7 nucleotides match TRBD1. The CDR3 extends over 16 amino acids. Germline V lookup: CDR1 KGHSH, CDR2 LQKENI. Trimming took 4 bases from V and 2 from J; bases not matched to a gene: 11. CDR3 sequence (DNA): TGTGCCAGCTCACAGGACAGGCTCAAAAACACCTACGAGCAGTACTTC. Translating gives CASSQDRLKNTYEQYF.

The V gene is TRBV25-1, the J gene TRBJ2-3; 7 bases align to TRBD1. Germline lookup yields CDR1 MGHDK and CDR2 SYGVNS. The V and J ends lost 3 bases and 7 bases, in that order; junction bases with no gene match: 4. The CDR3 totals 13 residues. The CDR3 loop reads CASSESTGYTQYF. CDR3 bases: TGTGCCAGCAGTGAGTCGACAGGGTATACGCAGTATTTT.

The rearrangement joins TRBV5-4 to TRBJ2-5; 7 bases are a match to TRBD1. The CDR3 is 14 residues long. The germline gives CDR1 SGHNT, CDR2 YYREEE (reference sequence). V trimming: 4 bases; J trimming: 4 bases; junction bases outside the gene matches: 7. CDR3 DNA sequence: TGTGCCAGCAGCCGACAGGGTGTGAGAGAGACCCAGTACTTC. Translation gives CASSRQGVRETQYF.

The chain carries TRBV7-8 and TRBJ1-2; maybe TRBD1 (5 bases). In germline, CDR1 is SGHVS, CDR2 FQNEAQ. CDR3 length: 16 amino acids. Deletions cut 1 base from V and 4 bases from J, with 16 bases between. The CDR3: CASSLDSYRTIYGYTF. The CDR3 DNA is TGTGCCAGCAGCTTAGATTCTTACAGGACAATCTATGGCTACACCTTC.

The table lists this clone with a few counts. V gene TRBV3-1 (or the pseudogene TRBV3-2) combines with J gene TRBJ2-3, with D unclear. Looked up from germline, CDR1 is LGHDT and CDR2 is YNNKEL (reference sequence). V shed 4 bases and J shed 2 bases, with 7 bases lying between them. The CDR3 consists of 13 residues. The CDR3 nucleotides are TGTGCCAGCAGCCCCCCCAACACAGATACGCAGTATTTT. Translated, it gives CASSPPNTDTQYF.

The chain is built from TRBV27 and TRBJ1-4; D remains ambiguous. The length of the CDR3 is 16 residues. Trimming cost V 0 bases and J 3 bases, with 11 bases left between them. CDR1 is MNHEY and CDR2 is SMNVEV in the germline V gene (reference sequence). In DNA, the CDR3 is TGTGCCAGCAGTTTATCGAGGCAACCGGCTAATGAAAAACTGTTTTTT. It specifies CASSLSRQPANEKLFF.

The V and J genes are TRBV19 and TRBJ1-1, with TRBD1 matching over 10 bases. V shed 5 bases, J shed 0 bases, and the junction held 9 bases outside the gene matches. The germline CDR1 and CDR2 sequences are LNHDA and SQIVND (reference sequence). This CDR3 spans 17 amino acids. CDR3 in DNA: TGTGCCAGTAGTCTCCGGGACAGGGGTCTCTTGAACACTGAAGCTTTCTTT. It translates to CASSLRDRGLLNTEAFF.